This T cell receptor (beta chain) comes out of a study of response to subunit inactivated influenza vaccine. Germline-derived CDR1 and CDR2 are SGHTA and FQGTGA. Trimming took 5 bases from V and 4 from J; bases not matched to a gene: 3. The CDR3 totals 15 residues. TCRdb used MiXCR to reprocess the RT-PCR reads, holding one entry per CDR3 protein. The sample consists of hundreds of thousands of distinct CDR3 sequences, about 11% of them appearing once. These data were likewise used in another study, on T cells expressing NK-cell markers. That source reports: 5'RACE template switching with UMIs generated TCR beta cDNA. Source material for TCR beta repertoires consisted of sorted CD3+CD56+NKG2C+, CD3+CD56+NKG2C- and CD3+CD56-NKG2C+ T cells.

The sequence came from a man between 45 and 60 years old who received an inactivated influenza vaccine. The source material was PBMCs from blood, sampled on the day of vaccination. The chain couples TRBV7-3 to TRBJ2-3, with 13 bases matching TRBD2. The CDR3 is CASSPGLAGSDTQYF. CDR3 sequence (DNA): TGTGCCAGCAGCCCGGGACTAGCGGGATCAGATACGCAGTATTTT. Full variable domain (outside the CDR3, taken from reference TRBV7-3 and TRBJ2-3): GAGVSQTPSNKVTEKGKYVELRCDPISGHTALYWYRQSLGQGPEFLIYFQGTGAADDSGLPNDRFFAVRPEGSVSTLKIQRTERGDSAVYLCASSPGLAGSDTQYFGPGTRLTVL.